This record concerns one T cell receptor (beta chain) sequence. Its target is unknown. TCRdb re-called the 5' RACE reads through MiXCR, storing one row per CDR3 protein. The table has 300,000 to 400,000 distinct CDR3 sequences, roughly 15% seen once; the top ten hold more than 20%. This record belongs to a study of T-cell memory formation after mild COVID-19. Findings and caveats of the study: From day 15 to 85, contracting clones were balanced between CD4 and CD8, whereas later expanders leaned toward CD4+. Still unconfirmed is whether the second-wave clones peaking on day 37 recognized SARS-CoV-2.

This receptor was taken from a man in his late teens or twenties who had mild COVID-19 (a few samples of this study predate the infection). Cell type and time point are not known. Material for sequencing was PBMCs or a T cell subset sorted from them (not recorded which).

The CDR3 nucleotides are TGCAGTCCTTCGGATTTTGCGGGGCAAGAGACCCAGTACTTC. This codes for CSPSDFAGQETQYF. V gene TRBV20-1 combines with J gene TRBJ2-5, with D perhaps matching TRBD2 (6 bases). The CDR3 extends over 14 amino acids. Germline V lookup: CDR1 DFQATT, CDR2 SNEGSKA (reference sequence). V lost 8 bases and J lost 2, with 18 bases in between.